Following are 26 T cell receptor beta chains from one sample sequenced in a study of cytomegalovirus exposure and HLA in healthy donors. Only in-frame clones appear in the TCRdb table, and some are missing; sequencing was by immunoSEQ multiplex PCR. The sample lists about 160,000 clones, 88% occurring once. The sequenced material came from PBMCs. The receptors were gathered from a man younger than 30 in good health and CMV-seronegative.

The CDR3 sequence: CASRPRDRGIRGNEKLFF. The CDR3 region has the DNA TGTGCCAGCAGGCCCCGGGACAGGGGAATCCGCGGTAATGAAAAACTGTTTTTT. The chain has TRBV28 and TRBJ1-4; 10 bases match TRBD1. V shed 6 bases and J 4 bases; nucleotides not matched to a gene: 14. The CDR3 is 18 residues long. The germline V gene has CDR1 MDHEN and CDR2 SYDVKM.

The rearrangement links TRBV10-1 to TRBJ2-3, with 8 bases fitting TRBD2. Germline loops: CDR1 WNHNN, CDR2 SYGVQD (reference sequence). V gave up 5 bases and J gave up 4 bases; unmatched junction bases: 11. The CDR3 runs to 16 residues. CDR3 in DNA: TGCGCCAGCAGTATTACAGCGGGAGTGGGCGCAGATACGCAGTATTTT. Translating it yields CASSITAGVGADTQYF.

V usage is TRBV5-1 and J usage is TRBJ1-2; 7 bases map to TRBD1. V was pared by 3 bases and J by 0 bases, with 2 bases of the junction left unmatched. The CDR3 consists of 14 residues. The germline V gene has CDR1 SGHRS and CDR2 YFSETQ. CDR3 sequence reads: CASSWDSTNYGYTF. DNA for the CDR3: TGCGCCAGCAGCTGGGACAGTACTAACTATGGCTACACCTTC.

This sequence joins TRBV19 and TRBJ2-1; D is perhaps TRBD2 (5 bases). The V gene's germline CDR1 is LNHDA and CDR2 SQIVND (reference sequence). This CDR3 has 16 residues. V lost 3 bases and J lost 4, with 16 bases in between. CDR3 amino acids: CASSIWTPKSYNEQFF. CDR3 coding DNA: TGTGCCAGTAGTATTTGGACTCCCAAGTCGTACAATGAGCAGTTCTTC. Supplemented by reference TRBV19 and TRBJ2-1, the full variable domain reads DGGITQSPKYLFRKEGQNVTLSCEQNLNHDAMYWYRQDPGQGLRLIYYSQIVNDFQKGDIAEGYSVSREKKESFPLTVTSAQKNPTAFYLCASSIWTPKSYNEQFFGPGTRLTVL.

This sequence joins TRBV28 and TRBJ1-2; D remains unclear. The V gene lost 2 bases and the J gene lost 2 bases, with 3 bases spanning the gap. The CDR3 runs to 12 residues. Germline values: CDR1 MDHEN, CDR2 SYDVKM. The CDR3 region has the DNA TGTGCCAGCAGTTTACAGAACTATGGCTACACCTTC. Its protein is CASSLQNYGYTF.

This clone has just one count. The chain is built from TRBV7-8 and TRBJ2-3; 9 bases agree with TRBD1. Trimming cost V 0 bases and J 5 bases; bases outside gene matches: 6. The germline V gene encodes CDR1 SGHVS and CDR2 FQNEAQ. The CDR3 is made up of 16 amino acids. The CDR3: CASSLAMGQGVDTQYF. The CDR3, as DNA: TGTGCCAGCAGCTTAGCAATGGGACAGGGTGTAGATACGCAGTATTTT.

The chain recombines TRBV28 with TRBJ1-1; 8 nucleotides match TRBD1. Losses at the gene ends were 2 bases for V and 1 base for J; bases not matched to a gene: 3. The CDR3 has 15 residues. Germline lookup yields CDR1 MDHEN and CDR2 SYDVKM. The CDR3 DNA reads TGTGCCAGCAGTTTAGTAGGACAGGGGAACACTGAAGCTTTCTTT. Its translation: CASSLVGQGNTEAFF.

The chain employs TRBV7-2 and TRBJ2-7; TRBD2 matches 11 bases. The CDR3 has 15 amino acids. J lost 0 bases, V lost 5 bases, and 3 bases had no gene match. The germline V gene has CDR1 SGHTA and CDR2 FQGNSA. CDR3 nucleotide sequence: TGTGCCAGCAGCCAAGGACTAGCGGGCTCCTACGAGCAGTACTTC. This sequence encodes CASSQGLAGSYEQYF.

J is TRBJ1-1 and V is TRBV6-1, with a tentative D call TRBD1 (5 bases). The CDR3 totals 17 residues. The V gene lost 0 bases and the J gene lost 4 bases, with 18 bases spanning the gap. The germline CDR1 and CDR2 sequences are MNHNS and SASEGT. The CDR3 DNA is TGTGCCAGCAGTGAAGCGAAAGGTGGACATCGGACCACTGAAGCTTTCTTT. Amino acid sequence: CASSEAKGGHRTTEAFF.

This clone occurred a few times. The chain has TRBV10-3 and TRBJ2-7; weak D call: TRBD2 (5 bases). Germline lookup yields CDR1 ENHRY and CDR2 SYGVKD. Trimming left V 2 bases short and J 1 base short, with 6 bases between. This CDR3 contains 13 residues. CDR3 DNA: TGTGCCATCAGTGAGGAGCGGTCCTACGAGCAGTACTTC. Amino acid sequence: CAISEERSYEQYF.

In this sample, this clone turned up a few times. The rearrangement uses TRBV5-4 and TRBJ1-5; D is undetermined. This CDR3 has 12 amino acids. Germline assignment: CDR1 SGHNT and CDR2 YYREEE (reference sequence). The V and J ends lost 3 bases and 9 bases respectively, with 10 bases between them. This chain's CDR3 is CASSSGSGPQHF. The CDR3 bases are TGTGCCAGCAGCTCCGGATCGGGGCCCCAGCATTTT.

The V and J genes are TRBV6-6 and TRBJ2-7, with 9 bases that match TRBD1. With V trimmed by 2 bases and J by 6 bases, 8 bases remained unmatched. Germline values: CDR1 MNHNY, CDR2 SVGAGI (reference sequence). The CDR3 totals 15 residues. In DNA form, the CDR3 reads TGTGCCAGCAGTTACCAAGGACAGGGGTCGGGCGAGCAGTACTTC. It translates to CASSYQGQGSGEQYF.

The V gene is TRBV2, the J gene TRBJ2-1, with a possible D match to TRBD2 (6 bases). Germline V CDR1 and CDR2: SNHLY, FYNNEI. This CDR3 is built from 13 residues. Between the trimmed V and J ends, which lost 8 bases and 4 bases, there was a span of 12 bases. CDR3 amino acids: CASEPSVYNEQFF. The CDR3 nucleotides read TGTGCCAGCGAGCCTAGCGTATACAATGAGCAGTTCTTC. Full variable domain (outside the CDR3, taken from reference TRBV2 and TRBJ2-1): EPEVTQTPSHQVTQMGQEVILRCVPISNHLYFYWYRQILGQKVEFLVSFYNNEISEKSEIFDDQFSVERPDGSNFTLKIRSTKLEDSAMYFCASEPSVYNEQFFGPGTRLTVL.

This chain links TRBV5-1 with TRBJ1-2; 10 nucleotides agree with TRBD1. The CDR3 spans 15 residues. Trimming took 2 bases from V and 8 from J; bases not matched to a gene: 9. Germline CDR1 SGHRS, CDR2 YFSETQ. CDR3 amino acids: CASSLTGTGDGGYTF. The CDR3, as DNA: TGCGCCAGCAGCTTAACCGGGACAGGGGATGGAGGCTACACCTTC.

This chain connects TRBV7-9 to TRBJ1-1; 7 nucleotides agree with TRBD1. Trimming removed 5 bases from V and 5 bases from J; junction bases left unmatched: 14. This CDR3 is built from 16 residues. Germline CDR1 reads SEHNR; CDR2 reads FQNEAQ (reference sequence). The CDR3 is CASSRRGQERTTEAFF. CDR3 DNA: TGTGCCAGCAGCCGACGAGGACAGGAGCGAACAACTGAAGCTTTCTTT.

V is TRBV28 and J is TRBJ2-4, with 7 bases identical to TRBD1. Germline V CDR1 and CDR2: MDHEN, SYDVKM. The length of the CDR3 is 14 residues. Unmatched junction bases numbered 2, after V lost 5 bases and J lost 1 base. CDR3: CASSEGAAKNIQYF. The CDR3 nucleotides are TGTGCCAGCAGTGAGGGGGCCGCCAAAAACATTCAGTACTTC.

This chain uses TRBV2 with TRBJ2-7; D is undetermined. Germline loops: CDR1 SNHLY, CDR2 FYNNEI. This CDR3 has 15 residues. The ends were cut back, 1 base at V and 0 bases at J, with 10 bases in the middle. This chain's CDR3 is CASSEVSLSSYEQYF. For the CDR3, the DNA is TGTGCCAGCAGTGAAGTCTCCCTTAGCTCCTACGAGCAGTACTTC.

CDR3 loop: CASSLLVTGTSGYNEQFF. In DNA form, the CDR3 reads TGCGCCAGCAGCCTTCTCGTAACCGGGACTAGCGGTTACAATGAGCAGTTCTTC. The rearrangement joins TRBV4-1 to TRBJ2-1; 11 bases align to TRBD2. This CDR3 is 18 amino acids long. CDR1 is MGHRA and CDR2 is YSYEKL in the germline V gene. Trimming cost V 4 bases and J 4 bases; bases outside gene matches: 12.

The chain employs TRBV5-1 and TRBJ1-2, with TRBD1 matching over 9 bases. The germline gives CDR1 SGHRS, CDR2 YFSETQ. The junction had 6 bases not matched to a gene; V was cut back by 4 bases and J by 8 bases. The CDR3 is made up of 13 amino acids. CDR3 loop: CASSRGQGGGYTF. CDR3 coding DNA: TGCGCCAGCAGCAGGGGACAGGGAGGGGGCTACACCTTC. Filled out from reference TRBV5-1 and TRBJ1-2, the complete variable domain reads KAGVTQTPRYLIKTRGQQVTLSCSPISGHRSVSWYQQTPGQGLQFLFEYFSETQRNKGNFPGRFSGRQFSNSRSEMNVSTLELGDSALYLCASSRGQGGGYTFGSGTRLTVV.

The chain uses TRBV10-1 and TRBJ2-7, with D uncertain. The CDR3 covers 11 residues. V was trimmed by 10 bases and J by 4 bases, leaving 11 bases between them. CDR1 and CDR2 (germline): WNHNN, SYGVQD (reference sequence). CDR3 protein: CAILGLYEQYV. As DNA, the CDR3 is TGCGCCATCCTTGGGCTTTACGAGCAGTACGTC.

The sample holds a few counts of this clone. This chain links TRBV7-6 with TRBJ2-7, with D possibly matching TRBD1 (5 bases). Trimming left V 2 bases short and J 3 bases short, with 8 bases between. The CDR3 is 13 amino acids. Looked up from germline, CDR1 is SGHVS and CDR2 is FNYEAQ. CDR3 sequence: CASSLQGHYEQYF. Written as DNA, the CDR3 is TGTGCCAGCAGCTTACAGGGTCACTACGAGCAGTACTTC.

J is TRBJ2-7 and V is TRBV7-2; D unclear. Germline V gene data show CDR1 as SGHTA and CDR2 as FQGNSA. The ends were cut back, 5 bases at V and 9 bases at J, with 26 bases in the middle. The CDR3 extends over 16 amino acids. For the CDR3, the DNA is TGTGCCAGCAGCCCCGGAGCCCCTAACACGAACCCCTTGCAGTACGTC. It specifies CASSPGAPNTNPLQYV.

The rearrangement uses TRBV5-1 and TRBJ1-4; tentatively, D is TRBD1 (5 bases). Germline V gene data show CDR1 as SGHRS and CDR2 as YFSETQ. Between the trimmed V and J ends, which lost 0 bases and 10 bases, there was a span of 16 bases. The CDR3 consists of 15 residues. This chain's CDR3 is CASSLEAGWEGKLFF. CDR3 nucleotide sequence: TGCGCCAGCAGCTTGGAGGCAGGGTGGGAGGGAAAACTGTTTTTT.

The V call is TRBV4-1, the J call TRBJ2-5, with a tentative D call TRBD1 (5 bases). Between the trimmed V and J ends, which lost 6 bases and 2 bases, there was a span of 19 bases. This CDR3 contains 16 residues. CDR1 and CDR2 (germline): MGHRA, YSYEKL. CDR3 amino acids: CASSPAQWGPQETQYF. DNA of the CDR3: TGCGCCAGCAGTCCTGCGCAGTGGGGCCCACAAGAGACCCAGTACTTC.

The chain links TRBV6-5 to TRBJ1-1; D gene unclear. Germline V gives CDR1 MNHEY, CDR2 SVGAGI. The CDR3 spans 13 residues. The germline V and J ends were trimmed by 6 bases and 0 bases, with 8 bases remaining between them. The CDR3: CASRPTMNTEAFF. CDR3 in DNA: TGTGCCAGCAGGCCCACTATGAACACTGAAGCTTTCTTT.

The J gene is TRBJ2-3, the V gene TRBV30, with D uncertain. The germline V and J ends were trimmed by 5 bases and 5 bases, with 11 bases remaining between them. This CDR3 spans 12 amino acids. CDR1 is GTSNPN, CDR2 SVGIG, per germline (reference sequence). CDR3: CAWEVWQDTQYF. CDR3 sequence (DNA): TGTGCCTGGGAGGTCTGGCAAGATACGCAGTATTTT.